This TCR beta chain stems from a study of early T cells in non-severe SARS-CoV-2 infection. The CDR3 is made up of 13 amino acids. Germline assignment: CDR1 SGHTA and CDR2 FQGTGA. V was pared by 4 bases and J by 1 base, with 7 bases between. One entry per CDR3 protein results from TCRdb running MiXCR on the 5' RACE reads. This sample has tens of thousands of distinct CDR3 sequences, with approximately 10% found just once. Sequencing was done on a sample of whole blood. The chain employs TRBV7-3 and TRBJ1-1, with unresolved D. The receptor's source is an adult who was a healthcare worker with PCR-confirmed SARS-CoV-2 infection or an uninfected control (not recorded which). As DNA, the CDR3 is TGTGCCAGCAGCTCCCGACCGAACACTGAAGCTTTCTTT. Encoded protein: CASSSRPNTEAFF.